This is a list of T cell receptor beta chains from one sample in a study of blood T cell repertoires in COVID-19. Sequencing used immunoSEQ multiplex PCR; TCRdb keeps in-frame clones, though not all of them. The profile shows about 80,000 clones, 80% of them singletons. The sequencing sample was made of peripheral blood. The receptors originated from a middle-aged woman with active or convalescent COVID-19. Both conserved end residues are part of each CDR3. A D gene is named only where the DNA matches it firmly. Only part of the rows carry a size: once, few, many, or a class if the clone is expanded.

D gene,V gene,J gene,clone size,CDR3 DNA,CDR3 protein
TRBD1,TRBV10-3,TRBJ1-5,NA,TGTGCCATCAGAGGGGACAGGAATCAGCCCCAGCATTTT,CAIRGDRNQPQHF
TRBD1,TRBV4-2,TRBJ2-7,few,TGTGCCAGCAGCCAAGATCGAATAGCCGGGACAGGGCCCTTCAACGAGCAGTACTTC,CASSQDRIAGTGPFNEQYF
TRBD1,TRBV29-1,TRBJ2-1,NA,TGCAGCGTCAGACAGGGGTCCTACAATGAGCAGTTCTTC,CSVRQGSYNEQFF
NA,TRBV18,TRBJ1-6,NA,TGTGCCAGCTCACCACGGGGCGCAAGCTCCTATAATTCACCCCTCCACTTT,CASSPRGASSYNSPLHF
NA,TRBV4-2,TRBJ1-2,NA,TGTGCCAGCAGCCAAGATCGCGTCGCCAGGCTTTTC,CASSQDRVARLF
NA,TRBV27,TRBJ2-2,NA,TGTGCCAGCAGTTTATTCAGGGTGTCCACCGGGGAGCTGTTTTTT,CASSLFRVSTGELFF
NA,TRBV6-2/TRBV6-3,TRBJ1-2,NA,TGTGCCAGCAGTACAGATACCTATGGCTACACCTTC,CASSTDTYGYTF
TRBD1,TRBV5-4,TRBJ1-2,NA,TGTGCCAGCAGCACCGGACAGGGCAGCTATGGCTACACCTTC,CASSTGQGSYGYTF
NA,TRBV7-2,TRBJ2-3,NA,TGTGCCAGCAGCTTAGCGCGGCCAGATACGCAGTATTTT,CASSLARPDTQYF
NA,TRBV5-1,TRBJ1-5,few,TGCGCCAGCAGCTTGCAGGGGTATAGCAATCAGCCCCAGCATTTT,CASSLQGYSNQPQHF
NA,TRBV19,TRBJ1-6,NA,TGTGCCAGTAGTGCCCAGGGGTATAATTCACCCCTCCACTTT,CASSAQGYNSPLHF
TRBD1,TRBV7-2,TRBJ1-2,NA,TGTGCCAGCAGCTCATACGGGACAGGGGTTGGTGCTGGCTACACCTTC,CASSSYGTGVGAGYTF
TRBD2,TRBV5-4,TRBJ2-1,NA,TGTGCCAGCAGCCGCGGGACTAGCGGCTCCTACAATGAGCAGTTCTTC,CASSRGTSGSYNEQFF
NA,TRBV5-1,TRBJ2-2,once,TGCGCCAGCAGCTTGGTGGGAGAAACCGGGGAGCTGTTTTTT,CASSLVGETGELFF
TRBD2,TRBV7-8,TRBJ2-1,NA,TGTGCCAGCAGCTCGGGACTAGGGGTTGAGCAGTTCTTC,CASSSGLGVEQFF
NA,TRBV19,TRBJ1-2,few,TGTGCCAGTAGTATAGGAGACTCAAGCTATGGCTACACCTTC,CASSIGDSSYGYTF
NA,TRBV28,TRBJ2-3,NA,TGTGCCAGCAGCAACGGTGGGCAGGGCACAGATACGCAGTATTTT,CASSNGGQGTDTQYF
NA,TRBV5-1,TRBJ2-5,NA,TGCGCCAGCAGGGCACAAGAGACCCAGTACTTC,CASRAQETQYF
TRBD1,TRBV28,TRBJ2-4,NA,TGTGCCAGCAGTTTACGGGGGACAGGGGGGATTCAGTACTTC,CASSLRGTGGIQYF
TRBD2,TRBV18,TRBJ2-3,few,TGTGCCAGCTCACCACTGACTAGCGGGGACACAGATACGCAGTATTTT,CASSPLTSGDTDTQYF
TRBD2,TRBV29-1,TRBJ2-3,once,TGCAGCGTGGATAGCGGGAGGGCCATCGCGTATTTT,CSVDSGRAIAYF
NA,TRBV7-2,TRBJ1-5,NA,TGTGCCAGCAGCTTATCATGGGGGGGCGATCAGCCCCAGCATTTT,CASSLSWGGDQPQHF
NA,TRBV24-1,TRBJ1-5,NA,TGTGCCACCAGTGACCCTGATAGGCCCCAGCATTTT,CATSDPDRPQHF
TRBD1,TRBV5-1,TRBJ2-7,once,TGCGCCAGCAGCTTGGGAGCGGGACAGGGACCCTACGAGCAGTACTTC,CASSLGAGQGPYEQYF
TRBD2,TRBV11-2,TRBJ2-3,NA,TGTGCCAGCAGCTTAGGAGCGGGACGGACCACAGATACGCAGTATTTT,CASSLGAGRTTDTQYF
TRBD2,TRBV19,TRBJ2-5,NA,TGTGCCAGTAGTCGACTAGCCCAAGAGACCCAGTACTTC,CASSRLAQETQYF
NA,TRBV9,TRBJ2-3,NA,TGTGCCAGCAGTAGGGGCCCGTTGGCCGGCACAGATACGCAGTATTTT,CASSRGPLAGTDTQYF
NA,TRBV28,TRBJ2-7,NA,TGTGCCAGCAGTTCCCCCCCGGGAGCCGAGCAGTACTTC,CASSSPPGAEQYF
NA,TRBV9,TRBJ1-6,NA,TGTGCCAGCAGCGTAGCCCCGACAGGCTGGAATAATTCACCCCTCCACTTT,CASSVAPTGWNNSPLHF
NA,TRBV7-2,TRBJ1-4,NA,TGTGCCAGCAGCTTTGAGGGTACAACTAATGAAAAACTGTTTTTT,CASSFEGTTNEKLFF
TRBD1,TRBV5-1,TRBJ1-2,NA,TGCGCCAGCAGCTTGGGCCTGACAGGGGGCGCCTATGGCTACACCTTC,CASSLGLTGGAYGYTF
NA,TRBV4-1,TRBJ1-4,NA,TGCGCCAGCAGCCAAGAATACGCGGGGAATAATGAAAAACTGTTTTTT,CASSQEYAGNNEKLFF
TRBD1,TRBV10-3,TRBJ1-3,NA,TGTGCCATCAGTGATTGGAGGGACAGCTCTGGAAACACCATATATTTT,CAISDWRDSSGNTIYF
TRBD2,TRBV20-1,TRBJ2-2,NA,TGCAGTGCTAGTGAACTAGCGGGAGCTAACACCGGGGAGCTGTTTTTT,CSASELAGANTGELFF
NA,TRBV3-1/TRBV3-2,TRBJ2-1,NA,TGTGCCAGCAGCCAACTCCCCCAGGGAGAGCAGTTCTTC,CASSQLPQGEQFF
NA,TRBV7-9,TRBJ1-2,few,TGTGCCAGCAGCTCTTCAGGACTTGTTTATGGCTACACCTTC,CASSSSGLVYGYTF
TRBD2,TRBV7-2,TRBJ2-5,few,TGTGCCAGCAGCTTAGCGGCGGCTAGCGGGGATCGGTTGGAGACCCAGTACTTC,CASSLAAASGDRLETQYF
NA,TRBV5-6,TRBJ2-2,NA,TGTGCCAGCAGCTTGACAGTGAACACCGGGGAGCTGTTTTTT,CASSLTVNTGELFF
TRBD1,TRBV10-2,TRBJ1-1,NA,TGCGCCAGCACAAAGGACAGGGGTACTGAAGCTTTCTTT,CASTKDRGTEAFF
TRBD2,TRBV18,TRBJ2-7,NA,TGTGCCAGCTCACCACGCGGGGGGACCTACGAGCAGTACTTC,CASSPRGGTYEQYF
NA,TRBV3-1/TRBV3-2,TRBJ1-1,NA,TGTGCCAGCAGCCAAGATCCTAGAACGATGGTACTCACTGAAGCTTTCTTT,CASSQDPRTMVLTEAFF
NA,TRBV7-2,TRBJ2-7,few,TGTGCCAGCAGCGCACGGACAGACCACTACGAGCAGTACTTC,CASSARTDHYEQYF
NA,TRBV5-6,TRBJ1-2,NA,TGTGCCAGCAGCTTGGACTTTAACTATGGCTACACCTTC,CASSLDFNYGYTF
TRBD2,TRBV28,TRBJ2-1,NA,TGTGCCAGCAGTTTCTTGGCTAGCGGGAGCGGCTACAATGAGCAGTTCTTC,CASSFLASGSGYNEQFF
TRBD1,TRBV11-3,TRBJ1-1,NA,TGTGCCAGCAGCTTAGAACAGGGGTGGAACACTGAAGCTTTCTTT,CASSLEQGWNTEAFF
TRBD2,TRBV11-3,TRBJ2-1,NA,TGTGCCAGCAGCTTACCCGGCGGGCGGGGGGGCCTCAATGAGCAGTTCTTC,CASSLPGGRGGLNEQFF
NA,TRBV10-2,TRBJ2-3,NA,TGCGCCAGCAGTCCAGCAGATACGCAGTATTTT,CASSPADTQYF
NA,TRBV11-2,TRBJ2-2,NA,TGTGCCAGCAGCTCACAGGGCACCGGGGAGCTGTTTTTT,CASSSQGTGELFF
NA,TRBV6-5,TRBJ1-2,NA,TGTGCCAGCAGTTACATCGCAGGTTCAGGTGGCTACACCTTC,CASSYIAGSGGYTF
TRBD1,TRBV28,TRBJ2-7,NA,TGTGCCACCAAGGGGGCCCCCTACGAGCAGTACTTC,CATKGAPYEQYF
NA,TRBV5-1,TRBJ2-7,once,TGCGCCAGCAGCCCGCAGGGGCGGGAGTCCTACGAGCAGTACTTC,CASSPQGRESYEQYF
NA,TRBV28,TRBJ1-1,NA,TGTGCCAGCAGTTCCGCCTCCTACCGAACTGAAGCTTTCTTT,CASSSASYRTEAFF
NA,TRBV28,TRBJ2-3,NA,TGTGCCAGCAGTTACTCTATCTCATCTCGGGGGATACATGGGGCCACGCAGTATTTT,CASSYSISSRGIHGATQYF
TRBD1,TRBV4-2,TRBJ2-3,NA,TGTGCCAGCAGCCAAGTTACCCCGGGACAGGGCCACACAGATACGCAGTATTTT,CASSQVTPGQGHTDTQYF
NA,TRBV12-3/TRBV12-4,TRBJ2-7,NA,TGTGCCAGCACCCAGGGGTTAAGCTACGAGCAGTACTTC,CASTQGLSYEQYF
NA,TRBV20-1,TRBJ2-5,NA,TGCAGTGCTAGTTATAGTGTAGAGACCCAGTACTTC,CSASYSVETQYF